Each of the 3 T cell receptor beta chains below was sequenced from the same sample in a study of CD8 T cells in ankylosing spondylitis (dated by TCRdb to the late 2010s). Receptor amplification or capture employed 5' RACE. Sequencing took place on an Illumina HiSeq 2500. TCRdb's own reprocessing of the public reads used fastp at Q25 and MiXCR and kept productive beta chains. Records with the same CDR3 protein are collapsed into one entry carrying the most frequent genes and DNA. The sample yields some 52,000 distinct CDR3 sequences; approximately 8% were counted once. Approximately 8.5% of the sample is held by the ten biggest clonotypes. The sequencing sample was made of blood, either unsorted or a sorted T cell fraction (not recorded which). Source of these receptors: a female donor with ankylosing spondylitis or in good health (not recorded which).

This clonotype has ten or more counts. The V and J genes are TRBV5-1 and TRBJ2-1; no clear D. Trimming took 0 bases from V and 4 from J, leaving 8 bases between them. The CDR3 is 14 amino acids. The V gene's germline CDR1 is SGHRS and CDR2 YFSETQ. In DNA, the CDR3 is TGCGCCAGCAGCTTGGAGGCCATATACAATGAGCAGTTCTTC. Translation gives CASSLEAIYNEQFF.

This clonotype was detected ten times or more. The rearrangement uses TRBV20-1 and TRBJ2-1; 8 positions match TRBD2. CDR1 is DFQATT and CDR2 is SNEGSKA in the germline V gene (reference sequence). CDR3 size: 16 residues. Losses at the gene ends were 5 bases for V and 2 bases for J; bases not matched to a gene: 11. CDR3 coding DNA: TGCAGTGCTTCCCAACCCGGGACTAGACCCTACAATGAGCAGTTCTTC. As protein: CSASQPGTRPYNEQFF.

The chain joins TRBV9 to TRBJ1-3; a possible D gene is TRBD1 (5 bases). Trimming removed 2 bases from V and 1 base from J, with 16 bases in between. CDR3 length equals 17 residues. Germline-derived CDR1 and CDR2 are SGDLS and YYNGEE. The CDR3 is CASSVQGLALSGNTIYF. The DNA of the CDR3 is TGTGCCAGCAGCGTCCAGGGACTGGCCCTTTCTGGAAACACCATATATTTT.